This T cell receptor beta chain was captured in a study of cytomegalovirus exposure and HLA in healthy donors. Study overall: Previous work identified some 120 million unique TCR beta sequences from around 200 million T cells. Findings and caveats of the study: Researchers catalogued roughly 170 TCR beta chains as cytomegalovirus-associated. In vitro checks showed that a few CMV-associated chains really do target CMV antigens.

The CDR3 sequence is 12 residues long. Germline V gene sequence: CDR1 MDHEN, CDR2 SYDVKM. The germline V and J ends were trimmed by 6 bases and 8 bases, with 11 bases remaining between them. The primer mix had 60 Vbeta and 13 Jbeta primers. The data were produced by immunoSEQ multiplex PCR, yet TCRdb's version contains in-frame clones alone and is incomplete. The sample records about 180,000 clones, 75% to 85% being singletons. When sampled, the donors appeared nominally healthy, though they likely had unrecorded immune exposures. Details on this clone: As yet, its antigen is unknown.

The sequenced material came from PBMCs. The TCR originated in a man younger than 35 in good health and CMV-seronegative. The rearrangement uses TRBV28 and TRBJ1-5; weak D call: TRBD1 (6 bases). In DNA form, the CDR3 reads TGTGCCAGCAGCTCTTCAGGGGAGCCCCAGCATTTT. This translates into CASSSSGEPQHF.